This T cell receptor (beta chain) was sequenced during a study of blood T cell repertoires in COVID-19. CDR3 length: 16 amino acids. Germline V gene sequence: CDR1 SGHDT, CDR2 YYEEEE. V dropped 0 bases and J dropped 1; count of bases not matched to a gene: 4. Sequencing used immunoSEQ multiplex PCR; TCRdb keeps in-frame clones, though not all of them. The data contain 100,000 to 150,000 clones, around 85% of them singletons. The TCR originated in a man between 60 and 75 years old with acute or convalescent COVID-19. The rearrangement links TRBV5-6 to TRBJ2-3; TRBD1 matches at 8 bases. Sequencing was performed on peripheral blood. This CDR3 reads CASSLAAGGRTDTQYF. DNA of the CDR3: TGTGCCAGCAGCTTGGCCGCAGGGGGCCGCACAGATACGCAGTATTTT.